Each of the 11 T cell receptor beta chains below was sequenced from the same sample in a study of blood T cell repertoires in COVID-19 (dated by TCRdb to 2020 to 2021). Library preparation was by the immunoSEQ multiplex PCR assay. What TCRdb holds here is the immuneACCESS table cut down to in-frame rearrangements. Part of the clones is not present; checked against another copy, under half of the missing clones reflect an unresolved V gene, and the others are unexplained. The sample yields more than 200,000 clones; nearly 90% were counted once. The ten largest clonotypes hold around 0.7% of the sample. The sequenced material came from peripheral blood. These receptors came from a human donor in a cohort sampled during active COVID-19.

CDR3 amino acids: CASTEGQFNEKLFF. The CDR3 bases are TGTGCCAGCACCGAGGGTCAGTTCAATGAAAAACTGTTTTTT. This chain links TRBV2 with TRBJ1-4; no clear D. The CDR3 consists of 14 residues. Per germline, CDR1 SNHLY and CDR2 FYNNEI. V was shortened by 7 bases and J by 5 bases, with 14 bases between the two germline ends.

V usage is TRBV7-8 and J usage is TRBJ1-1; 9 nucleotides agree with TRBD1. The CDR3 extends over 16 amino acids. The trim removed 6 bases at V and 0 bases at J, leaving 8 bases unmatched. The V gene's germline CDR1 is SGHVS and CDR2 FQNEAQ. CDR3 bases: TGTGCCAGCAGTTGGGCCGGGACAGGGTTGAACACTGAAGCTTTCTTT. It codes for CASSWAGTGLNTEAFF.

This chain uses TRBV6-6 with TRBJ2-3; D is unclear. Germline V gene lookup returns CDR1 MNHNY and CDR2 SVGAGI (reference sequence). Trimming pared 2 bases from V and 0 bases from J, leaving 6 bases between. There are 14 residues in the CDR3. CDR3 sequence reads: CASSYPGSTDTQYF. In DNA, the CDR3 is TGTGCCAGCAGTTACCCAGGTAGCACAGATACGCAGTATTTT.

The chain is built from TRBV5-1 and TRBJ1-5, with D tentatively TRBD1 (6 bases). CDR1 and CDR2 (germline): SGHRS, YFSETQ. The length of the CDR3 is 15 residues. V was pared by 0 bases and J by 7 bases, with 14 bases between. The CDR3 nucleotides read TGCGCCAGCAGCTTGGATAACAGGGTGGGCCAGCCCCAGCATTTT. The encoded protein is CASSLDNRVGQPQHF.

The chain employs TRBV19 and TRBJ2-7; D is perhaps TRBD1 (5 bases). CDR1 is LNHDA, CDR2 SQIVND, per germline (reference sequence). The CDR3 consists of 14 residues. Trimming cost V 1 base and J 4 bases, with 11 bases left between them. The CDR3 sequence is CASSIGRAGYEQYF. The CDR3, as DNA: TGTGCCAGTAGTATAGGCAGGGCCGGTTACGAGCAGTACTTC.

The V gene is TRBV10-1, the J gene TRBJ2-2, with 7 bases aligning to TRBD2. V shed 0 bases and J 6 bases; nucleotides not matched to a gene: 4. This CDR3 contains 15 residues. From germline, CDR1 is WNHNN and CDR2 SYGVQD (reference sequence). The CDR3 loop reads CASSESAGEPGELFF. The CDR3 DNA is TGCGCCAGCAGTGAGTCTGCGGGAGAGCCCGGGGAGCTGTTTTTT.

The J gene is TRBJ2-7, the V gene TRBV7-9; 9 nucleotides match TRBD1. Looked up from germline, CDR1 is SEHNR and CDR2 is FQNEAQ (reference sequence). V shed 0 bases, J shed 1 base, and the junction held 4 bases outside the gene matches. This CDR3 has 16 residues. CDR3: CASSLALGQGSYEQYF. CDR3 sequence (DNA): TGTGCCAGCAGCTTAGCTCTGGGACAGGGTTCCTACGAGCAGTACTTC.

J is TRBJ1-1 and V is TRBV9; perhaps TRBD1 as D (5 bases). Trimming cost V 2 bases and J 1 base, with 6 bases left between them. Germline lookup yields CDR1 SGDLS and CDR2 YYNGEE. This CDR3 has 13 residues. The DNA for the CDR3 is TGTGCCAGCAGCGTCGACAGGAACACTGAAGCTTTCTTT. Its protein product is CASSVDRNTEAFF.

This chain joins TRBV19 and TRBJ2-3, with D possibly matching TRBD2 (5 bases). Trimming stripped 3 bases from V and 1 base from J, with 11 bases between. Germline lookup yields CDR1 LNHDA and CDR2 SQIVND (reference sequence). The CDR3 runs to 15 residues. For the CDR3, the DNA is TGTGCCAGTAGTATTTCCAGCGGCCGCACAGATACGCAGTATTTT. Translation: CASSISSGRTDTQYF. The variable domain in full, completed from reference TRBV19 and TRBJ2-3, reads DGGITQSPKYLFRKEGQNVTLSCEQNLNHDAMYWYRQDPGQGLRLIYYSQIVNDFQKGDIAEGYSVSREKKESFPLTVTSAQKNPTAFYLCASSISSGRTDTQYFGPGTRLTVL.

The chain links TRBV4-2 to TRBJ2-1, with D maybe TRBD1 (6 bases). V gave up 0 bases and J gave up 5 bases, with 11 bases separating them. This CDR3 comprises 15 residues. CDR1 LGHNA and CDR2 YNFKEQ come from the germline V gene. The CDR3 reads CASSQDPSGDNEQFF. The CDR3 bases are TGTGCCAGCAGCCAAGATCCGTCAGGGGACAATGAGCAGTTCTTC.

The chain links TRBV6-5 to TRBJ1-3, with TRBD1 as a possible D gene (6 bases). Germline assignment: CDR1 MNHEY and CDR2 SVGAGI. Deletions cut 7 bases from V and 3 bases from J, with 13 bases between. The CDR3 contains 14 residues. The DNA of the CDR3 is TGTGCCAGCATCGCGGGGGCGGGTGGAAACACCATATATTTT. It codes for CASIAGAGGNTIYF.